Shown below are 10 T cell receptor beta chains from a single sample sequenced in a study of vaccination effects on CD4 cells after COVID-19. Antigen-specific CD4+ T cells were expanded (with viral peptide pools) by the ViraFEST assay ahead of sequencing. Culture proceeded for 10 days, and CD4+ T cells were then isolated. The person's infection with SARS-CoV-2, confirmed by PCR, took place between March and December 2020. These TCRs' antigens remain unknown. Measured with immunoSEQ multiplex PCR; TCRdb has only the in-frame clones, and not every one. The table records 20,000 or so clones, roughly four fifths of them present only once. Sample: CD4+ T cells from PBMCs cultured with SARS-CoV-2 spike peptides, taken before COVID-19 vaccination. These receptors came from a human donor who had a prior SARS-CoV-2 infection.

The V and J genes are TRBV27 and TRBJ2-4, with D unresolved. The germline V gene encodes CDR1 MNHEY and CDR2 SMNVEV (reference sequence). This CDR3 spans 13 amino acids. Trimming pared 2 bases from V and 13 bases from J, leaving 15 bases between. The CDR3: CASSLAQDLVQYF. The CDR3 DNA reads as TGTGCCAGCAGTTTAGCTCAGGACCTTGTACAGTACTTC.

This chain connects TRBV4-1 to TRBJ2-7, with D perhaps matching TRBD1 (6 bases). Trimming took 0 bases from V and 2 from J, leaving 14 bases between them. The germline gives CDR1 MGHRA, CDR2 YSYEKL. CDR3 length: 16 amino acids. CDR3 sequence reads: CASSQDFTGFAYEQYF. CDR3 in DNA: TGCGCCAGCAGCCAAGACTTCACAGGGTTTGCCTACGAGCAGTACTTC.

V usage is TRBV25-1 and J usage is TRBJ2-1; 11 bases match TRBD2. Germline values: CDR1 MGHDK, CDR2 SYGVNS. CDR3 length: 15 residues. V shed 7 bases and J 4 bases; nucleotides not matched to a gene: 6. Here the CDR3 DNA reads TGTGCCAGCACCCTCGCTAGCGGGGGGTACAATGAGCAGTTCTTC. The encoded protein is CASTLASGGYNEQFF.

DNA of the CDR3: TGTGCACTTAGGAGGGGGCGCGGAGAGACCCAGTACTTC. It yields the protein CALRRGRGETQYF. This rearrangement joins TRBV6-1 to TRBJ2-5; a weak D match, TRBD1 (7 bases). The CDR3 sequence is 13 residues long. Germline assignment: CDR1 MNHNS and CDR2 SASEGT.

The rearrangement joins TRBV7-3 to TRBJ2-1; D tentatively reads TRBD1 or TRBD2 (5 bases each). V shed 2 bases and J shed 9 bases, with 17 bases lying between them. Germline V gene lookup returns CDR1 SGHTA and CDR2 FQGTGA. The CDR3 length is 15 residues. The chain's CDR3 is CASSLGGGTPSEQFF. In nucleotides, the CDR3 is TGTGCCAGCAGCTTAGGTGGTGGGACCCCGAGTGAGCAGTTCTTC.

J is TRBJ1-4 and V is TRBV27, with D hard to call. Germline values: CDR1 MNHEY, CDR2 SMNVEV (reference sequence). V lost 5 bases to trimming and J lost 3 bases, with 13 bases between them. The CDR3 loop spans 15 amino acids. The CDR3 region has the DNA TGTGCCAGCAGTCCCCTGACCCAGGCTAATGAAAAACTGTTTTTT. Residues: CASSPLTQANEKLFF. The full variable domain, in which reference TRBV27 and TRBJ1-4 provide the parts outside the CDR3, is EAQVTQNPRYLITVTGKKLTVTCSQNMNHEYMSWYRQDPGLGLRQIYYSMNVEVTDKGDVPEGYKVSRKEKRNFPLILESPSPNQTSLYFCASSPLTQANEKLFFGSGTQLSVL.

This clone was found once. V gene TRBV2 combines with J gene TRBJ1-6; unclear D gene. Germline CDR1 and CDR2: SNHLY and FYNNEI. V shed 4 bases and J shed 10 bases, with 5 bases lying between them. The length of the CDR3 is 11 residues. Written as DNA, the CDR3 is TGTGCCAGCAGTGTAGAGTCACCCCTCCACTTT. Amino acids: CASSVESPLHF.

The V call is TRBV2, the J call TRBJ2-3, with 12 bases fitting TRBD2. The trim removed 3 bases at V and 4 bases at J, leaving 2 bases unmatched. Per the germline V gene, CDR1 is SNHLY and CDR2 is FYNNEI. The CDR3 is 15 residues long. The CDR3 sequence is CASSETSGSSDTQYF. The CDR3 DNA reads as TGTGCCAGCAGTGAGACTAGCGGGAGTTCAGATACGCAGTATTTT.

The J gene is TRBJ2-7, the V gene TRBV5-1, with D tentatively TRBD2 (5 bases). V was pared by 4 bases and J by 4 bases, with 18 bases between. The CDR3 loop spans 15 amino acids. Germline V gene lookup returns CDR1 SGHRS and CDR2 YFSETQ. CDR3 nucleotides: TGCGCCAGCAGCCCAGCCGCCGGGGAATTATACGAGCAGTACTTC. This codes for CASSPAAGELYEQYF.

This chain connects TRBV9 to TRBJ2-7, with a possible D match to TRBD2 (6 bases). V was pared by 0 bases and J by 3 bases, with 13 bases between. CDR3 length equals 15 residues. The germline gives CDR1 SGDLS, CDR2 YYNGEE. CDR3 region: CASSVESGEHYEQYF. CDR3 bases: TGTGCCAGCAGCGTAGAGTCGGGAGAGCACTACGAGCAGTACTTC.